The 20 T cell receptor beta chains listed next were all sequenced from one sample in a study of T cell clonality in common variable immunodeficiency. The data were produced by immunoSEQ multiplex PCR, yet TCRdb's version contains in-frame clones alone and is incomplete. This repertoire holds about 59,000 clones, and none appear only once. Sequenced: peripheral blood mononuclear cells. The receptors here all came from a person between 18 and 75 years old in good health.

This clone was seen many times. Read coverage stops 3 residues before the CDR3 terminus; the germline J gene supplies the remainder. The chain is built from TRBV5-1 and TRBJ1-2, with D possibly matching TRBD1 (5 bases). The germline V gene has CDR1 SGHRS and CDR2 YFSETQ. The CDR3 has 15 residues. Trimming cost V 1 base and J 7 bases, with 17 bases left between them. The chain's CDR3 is CASSLSRALLRGYTF. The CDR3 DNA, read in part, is TGCGCCAGCAGCTTGTCCAGGGCCCTGTTACGTGGC.

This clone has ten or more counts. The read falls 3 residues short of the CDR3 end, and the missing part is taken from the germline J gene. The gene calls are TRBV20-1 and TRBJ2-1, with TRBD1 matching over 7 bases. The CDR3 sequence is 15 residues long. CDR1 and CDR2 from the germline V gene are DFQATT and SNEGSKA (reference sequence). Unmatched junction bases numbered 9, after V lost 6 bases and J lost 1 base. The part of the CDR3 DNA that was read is TGCAGTGCCACCGGGACAGTAAGGTCCTACAATGAG. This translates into CSATGTVRSYNE. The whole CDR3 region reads CSATGTVRSYNEQFF.

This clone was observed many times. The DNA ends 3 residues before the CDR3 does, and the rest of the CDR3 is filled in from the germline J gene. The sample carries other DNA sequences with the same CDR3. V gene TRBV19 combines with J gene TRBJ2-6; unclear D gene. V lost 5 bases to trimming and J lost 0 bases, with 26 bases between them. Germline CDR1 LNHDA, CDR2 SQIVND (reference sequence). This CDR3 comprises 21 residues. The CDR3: CASSEVFRVVLTFSGANVLTF. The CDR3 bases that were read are TGTGCCAGTAGTGAGGTTTTCCGGGTAGTTTTAACTTTCTCTGGGGCCAACGTC.

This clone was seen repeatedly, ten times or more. Partial CDR3 DNA: TGTGCCAGCGACCAGGGAACTAGCACAGATACG. Its translation is CASDQGTSTDT. The CDR3 in its entirety is CASDQGTSTDTQYF. This chain uses TRBV19 with TRBJ2-3; D may be TRBD1 (5 bases). The read is 3 residues too short to cover the CDR3 end, so that end is filled in from the germline J gene. The CDR3 is made up of 14 amino acids. Per the germline V gene, CDR1 is LNHDA and CDR2 is SQIVND (reference sequence). The germline V and J ends were trimmed by 9 bases and 0 bases, with 13 bases remaining between them.

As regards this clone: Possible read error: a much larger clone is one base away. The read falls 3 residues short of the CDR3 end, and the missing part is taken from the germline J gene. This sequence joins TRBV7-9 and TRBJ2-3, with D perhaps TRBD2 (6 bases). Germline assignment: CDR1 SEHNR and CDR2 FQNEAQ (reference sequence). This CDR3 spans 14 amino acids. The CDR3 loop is CASSFGTGGRPQYF. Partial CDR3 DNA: TGTGCCAGCAGCTTCGGGACTGGAGGGAGACCG.

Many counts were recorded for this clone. The CDR3 reads CASSSHQEGAVEETQYF. The part of the CDR3 DNA that was read is TGTGCCAGCAGCTCCCATCAGGAAGGGGCGGTGGAAGAGACC. The rearrangement links TRBV7-6 to TRBJ2-5; D is perhaps TRBD1 (5 bases). Read sequence stops 3 residues before the CDR3 end, and the germline J gene provides the missing end. CDR3 size: 17 residues. Looked up from germline, CDR1 is SGHVS and CDR2 is FNYEAQ. Trimming removed 4 bases at V and 3 bases at J, with 21 bases between. The full variable domain, rest sourced from reference TRBV7-6 and TRBJ2-5, is GAGVSQSPRYKVTKRGQDVALRCDPISGHVSLYWYRQALGQGPEFLTYFNYEAQQDKSGLPNDRFSAERPEGSISTLTIQRTEQRDSAMYRCASSSHQEGAVEETQYFGPGTRLLVL.

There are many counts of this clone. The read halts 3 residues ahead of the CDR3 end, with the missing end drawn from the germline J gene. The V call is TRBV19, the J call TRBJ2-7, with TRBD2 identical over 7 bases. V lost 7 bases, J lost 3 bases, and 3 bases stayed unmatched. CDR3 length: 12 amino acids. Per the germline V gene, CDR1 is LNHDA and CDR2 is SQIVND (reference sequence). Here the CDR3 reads CASTSGDYEQYF. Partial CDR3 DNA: TGTGCCAGTACTAGCGGAGACTACGAG.

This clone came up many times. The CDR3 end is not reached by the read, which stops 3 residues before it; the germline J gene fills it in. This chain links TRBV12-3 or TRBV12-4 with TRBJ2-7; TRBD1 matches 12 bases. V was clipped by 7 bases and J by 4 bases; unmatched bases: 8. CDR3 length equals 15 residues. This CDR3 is CASNKGTGGWYEQYF. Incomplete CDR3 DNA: TGTGCCAGCAATAAAGGGACAGGGGGCTGGTACGAG.

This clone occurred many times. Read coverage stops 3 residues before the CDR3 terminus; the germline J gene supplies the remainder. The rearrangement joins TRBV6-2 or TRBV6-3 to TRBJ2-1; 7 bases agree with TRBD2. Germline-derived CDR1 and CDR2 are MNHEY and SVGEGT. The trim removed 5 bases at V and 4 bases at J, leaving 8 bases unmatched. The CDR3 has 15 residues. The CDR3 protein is CASSAPSGVYNEQFF. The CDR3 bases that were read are TGTGCCAGCAGTGCTCCGAGCGGGGTGTACAATGAG.

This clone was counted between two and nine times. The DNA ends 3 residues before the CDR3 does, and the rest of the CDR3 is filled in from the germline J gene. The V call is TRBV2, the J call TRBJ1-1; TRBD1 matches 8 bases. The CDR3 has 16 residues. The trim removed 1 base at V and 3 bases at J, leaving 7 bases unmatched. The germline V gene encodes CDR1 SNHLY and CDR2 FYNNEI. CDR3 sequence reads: CASSEGRTGLDTEAFF. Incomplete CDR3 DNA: TGTGCCAGCAGTGAAGGCCGGACAGGGCTGGACACTGAA.

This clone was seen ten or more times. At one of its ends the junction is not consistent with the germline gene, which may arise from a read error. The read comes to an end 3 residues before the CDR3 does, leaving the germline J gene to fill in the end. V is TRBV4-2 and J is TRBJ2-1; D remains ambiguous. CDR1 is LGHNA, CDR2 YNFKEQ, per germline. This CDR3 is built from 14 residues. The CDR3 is CASSQDRVVNEQFF. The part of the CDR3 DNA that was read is TGCGCCAGCAGCCAAGATCGGGTAGTCAATGAG.

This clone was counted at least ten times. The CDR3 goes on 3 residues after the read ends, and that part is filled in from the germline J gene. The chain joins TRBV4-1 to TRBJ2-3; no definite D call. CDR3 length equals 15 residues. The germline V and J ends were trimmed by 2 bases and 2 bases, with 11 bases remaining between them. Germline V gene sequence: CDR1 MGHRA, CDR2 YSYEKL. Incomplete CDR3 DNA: TGCGCCAGCAGCCAAATTGAAGCTTTCACAGATACG. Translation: CASSQIEAFTDT. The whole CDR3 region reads CASSQIEAFTDTQYF.

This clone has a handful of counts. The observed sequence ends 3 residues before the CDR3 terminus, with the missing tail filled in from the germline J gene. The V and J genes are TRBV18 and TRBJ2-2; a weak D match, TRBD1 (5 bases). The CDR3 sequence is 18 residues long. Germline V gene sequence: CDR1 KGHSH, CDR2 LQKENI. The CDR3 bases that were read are TGTGCCAGCTCACCACCCGACCGCATTTGGTCTGGGGCCAACGTG. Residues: CASSPPDRIWSGANV. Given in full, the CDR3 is CASSPPDRIWSGANVLFF.

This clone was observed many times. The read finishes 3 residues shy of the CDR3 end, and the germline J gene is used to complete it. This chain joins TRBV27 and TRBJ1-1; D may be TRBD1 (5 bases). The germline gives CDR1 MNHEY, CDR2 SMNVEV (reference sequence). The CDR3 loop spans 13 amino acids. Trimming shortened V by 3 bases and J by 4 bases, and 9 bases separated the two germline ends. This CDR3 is CASSFSGSTEAFF. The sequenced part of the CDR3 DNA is TGTGCCAGCAGTTTTTCAGGGAGCACTGAA.

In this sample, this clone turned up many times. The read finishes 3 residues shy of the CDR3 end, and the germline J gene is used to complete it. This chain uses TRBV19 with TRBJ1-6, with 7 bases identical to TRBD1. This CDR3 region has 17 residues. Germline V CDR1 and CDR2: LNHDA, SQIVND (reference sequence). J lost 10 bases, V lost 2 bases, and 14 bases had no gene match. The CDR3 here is CASSIKATGTAGSPLHF. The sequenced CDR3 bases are TGTGCCAGTAGTATAAAGGCAACCGGGACAGCGGGATCACCC.

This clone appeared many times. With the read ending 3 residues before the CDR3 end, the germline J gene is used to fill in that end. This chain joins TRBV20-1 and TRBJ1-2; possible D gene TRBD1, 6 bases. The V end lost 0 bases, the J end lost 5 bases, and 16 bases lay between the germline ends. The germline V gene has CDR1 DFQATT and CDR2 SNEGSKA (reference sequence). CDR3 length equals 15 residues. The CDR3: CSARDRARGPYGYTF. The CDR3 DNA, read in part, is TGCAGTGCTAGAGATAGGGCCAGGGGACCTTATGGC.

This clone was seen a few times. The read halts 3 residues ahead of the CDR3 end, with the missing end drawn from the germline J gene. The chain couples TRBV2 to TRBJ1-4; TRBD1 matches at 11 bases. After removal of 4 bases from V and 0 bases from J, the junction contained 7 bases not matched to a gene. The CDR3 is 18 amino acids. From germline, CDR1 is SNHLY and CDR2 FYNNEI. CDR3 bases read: TGTGCCAGCAGTGCGCGGACAGGGGGCATCGCAACTAATGAAAAA. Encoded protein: CASSARTGGIATNEK. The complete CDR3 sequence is CASSARTGGIATNEKLFF.

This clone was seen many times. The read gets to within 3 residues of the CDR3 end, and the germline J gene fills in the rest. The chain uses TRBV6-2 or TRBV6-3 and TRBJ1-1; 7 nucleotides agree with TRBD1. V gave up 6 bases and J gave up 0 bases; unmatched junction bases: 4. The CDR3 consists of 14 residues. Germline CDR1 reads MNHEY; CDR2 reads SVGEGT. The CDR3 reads CASSLTGMNTEAFF. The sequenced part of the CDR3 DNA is TGTGCCAGCAGCCTGACAGGGATGAACACTGAA.

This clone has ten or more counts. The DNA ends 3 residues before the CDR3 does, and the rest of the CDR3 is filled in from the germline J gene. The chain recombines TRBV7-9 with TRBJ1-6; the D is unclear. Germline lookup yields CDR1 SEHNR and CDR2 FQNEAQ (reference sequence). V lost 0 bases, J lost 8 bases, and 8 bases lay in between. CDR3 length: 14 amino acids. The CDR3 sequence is CASSLAPRDSPLHF. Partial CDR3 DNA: TGTGCCAGCAGCTTAGCTCCCCGTGATTCACCC.

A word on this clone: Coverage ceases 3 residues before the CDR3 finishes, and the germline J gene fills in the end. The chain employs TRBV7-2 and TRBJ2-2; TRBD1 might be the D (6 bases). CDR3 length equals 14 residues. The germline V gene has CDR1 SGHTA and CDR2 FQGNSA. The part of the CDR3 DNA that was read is TGTGCCAGCAGCTTAGGACAGGCCCATTCACCG. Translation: CASSLGQAHSP. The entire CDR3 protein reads CASSLGQAHSPLFF. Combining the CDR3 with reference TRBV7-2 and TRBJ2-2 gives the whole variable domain GAGVSQSPSNKVTEKGKDVELRCDPISGHTALYWYRQSLGQGLEFLIYFQGNSAPDKSGLPSDRFSAERTGGSVSTLTIQRTQQEDSAVYLCASSLGQAHSPLFFGEGSRLTVL.